This TCR beta chain stems from a study of OX40 agonist ivuxolimab in advanced cancers. Some background on the complete study: Ivuxolimab, which targeted the costimulatory receptor OX40 (CD134), was an agonistic, fully human IgG2 monoclonal antibody. Intravenous ivuxolimab was administered to patients every 2 weeks at six dose levels: 0.01, 0.1, 0.3, 1.5, 3 and 10 mg/kg. Of the roughly 51 patients in dose escalation, some 20 had hepatocellular carcinoma, about 15 had melanoma, 9 had renal cell carcinoma and 9 had head and neck cancer. In the dose-escalation cohort, around four fifths of patients were male, and the mean age was roughly 56 years with a range of roughly 20 to 79. Prior anti-PD-1, anti-PD-L1 or anti-CTLA-4 therapy was permitted, and checkpoint inhibitors had been received by roughly 42% of dose-escalation patients. Partial responses occurred in three dose-escalation patients: two with cutaneous melanoma and one with hepatocellular carcinoma. Peripheral TCRbeta sequencing aimed to test whether ivuxolimab altered TCR sequence diversity and caused clonal T-cell expansion. The paper reports the monotherapy dose-escalation portion (N of about 47 patients) of the phase I ivuxolimab trial. Results and caveats for the whole study, not just this receptor: At doses of 0.1 to 3.0 mg/kg, clonal expansion of both CD4+ and CD8+ blood T cells was observed from baseline to week 6. After ivuxolimab, expanded clones were on average more numerous among CD8+ T cells than among CD4+ T cells. In the 0.1-3.0 mg/kg groups, partial responders were among the patients with the lowest normalized peripheral clonal expansion, particularly in CD8+ T cells. The antigen specificity of the peripheral T cells that underwent clonal expansion was not determined. Low levels of normalized T-cell clonal expansion were also seen in some patients who did not respond.

Patients with a history of autoimmune disease or receiving systemic immunosuppression were excluded from the trial. Peripheral blood for TCR sequencing was collected from all dose cohorts at baseline, on cycle 4 day 1, and on cycle 7 day 1. The samples were drawn from a first-in-human, open-label, multicenter phase I dose-escalation trial of ivuxolimab. The trial enrolled adults with locally advanced or metastatic head and neck squamous cell, hepatocellular, melanoma or renal cell carcinoma. Before TCR sequencing, CD4+ T cells and CD8+ T cells from peripheral blood were sorted into separate populations. The CDR3 starts with the cysteine, ends with the phenylalanine, and has 12 residues. Only the CDR3 region is kept as DNA, spanning 36 bases read in frame from base 1. The germline V gene specifies SQVTM as CDR1 and ANQGSEA as CDR2. This clone is judged medium-sized (0.01 to 0.1%). Its antigen is currently not known. Sequence at one end of the junction differs from germline and may be a read error.

Genomic DNA was extracted from sorted cells for sequencing of the TCRbeta CDR3 region. TCRbeta CDR3 regions were sequenced using the immunoSEQ Assay. Here the immuneACCESS table is served through TCRdb, limited to in-frame sequences with V and J called. Missing clones are a known gap in these copies; in checked studies unresolved V genes cover under half, and the rest lacks a known reason. This sample has around 82,000 clones in its table, and about 91% of those were observed once. The top ten hold 0.75% to 0.95% of the sample. This clonotype was obtained from an adult with an advanced solid tumor such as melanoma, head and neck, liver or kidney cancer. The rearranged chain carries TRBV29-1 and TRBJ1-1; the D gene remains uncertain. The sequencing used CD4+ or CD8+ T cells sorted from blood, collected in a trial of the OX40 agonist ivuxolimab. The nucleotide sequence is TGCAGCGTACGGACGGCCACCGCTGTTCTCCTTTTT. This yields the protein CSVRTATAVLLF.